These T cell receptor beta chains were read from a single sample in a study of blood T cells in healthy people across ages. One entry per CDR3 protein, called by TCRdb with MiXCR from the 5' RACE reads. This sample yields around 1,500,000 distinct CDR3 sequences, of which roughly 40% are seen a single time; roughly 7.9% belongs to the top ten. The sample taken for sequencing was blood. These receptor sequences come from a woman aged 18-29 years in good health. Each CDR3 is given with its conserved first and last residue. A D gene is named only where the DNA matches it firmly. Clone size appears in some rows only: once, few, many, or a class for an expanded clone.

size	J	D	V	CDR3	DNA
.	TRBJ1-1	.	TRBV5-1	CASSHRTGRDTEAFF	TGCGCCAGCAGTCATCGTACGGGTAGGGACACTGAAGCTTTCTTT
.	TRBJ1-2	.	TRBV20-1	CSASRQLEGCTF	TGCAGTGCTAGTCGCCAGCTCGAGGGCTGCACCTTC
.	TRBJ2-5	.	TRBV5-1	CASSLEQAFGETQYF	TGCGCCAGCAGCTTGGAACAGGCCTTCGGGGAGACCCAGTACTTC
.	TRBJ1-5	.	TRBV20-1	CSAREPLSPQHF	TGCAGTGCTAGAGAACCCTTGTCGCCCCAGCATTTT
.	TRBJ2-2	TRBD2	TRBV4-3	CASSQPFAGANTGELFF	TGCGCCAGCAGCCAACCCTTCGCGGGGGCGAACACCGGGGAGCTGTTTTTT
.	TRBJ2-2	.	TRBV10-1	CAGQGELFF	TGCGCCGGACAGGGGGAGCTGTTTTTT
.	TRBJ2-1	.	TRBV7-9	CASSPDRGVSSYNEQFF	TGTGCCAGCAGCCCAGATAGAGGGGTCAGCTCCTACAATGAGCAGTTCTTC
few	TRBJ2-4	TRBD2	TRBV20-1	CSARTSLDIQYF	TGCAGTGCTCGGACTAGTCTAGACATTCAGTACTTC
.	TRBJ1-5	TRBD1	TRBV7-9	CASSYSGGYNQPQHF	TGTGCCAGCAGCTACTCAGGGGGTTACAATCAGCCCCAGCATTTT
few	TRBJ2-5	.	TRBV7-9	CASSPRTAEETQYF	TGTGCCAGCAGCCCTCGTACCGCCGAAGAGACCCAGTACTTC
few	TRBJ2-1	.	TRBV27	CASSFGEGNSNEQFF	TGTGCCAGCAGTTTCGGTGAAGGGAATTCTAATGAGCAGTTCTTC
few	TRBJ2-5	.	TRBV30	CAWSSGETQYF	TGTGCCTGGAGTTCCGGTGAGACCCAGTACTTC
few	TRBJ2-4	.	TRBV6-6	CASSANPQDIQYF	TGTGCCAGCAGTGCGAACCCCCAAGACATTCAGTACTTC
.	TRBJ1-4	.	TRBV5-1	CASSLGGAERGEKLFF	TGCGCCAGCAGCTTGGGAGGTGCAGAGCGTGGAGAAAAACTGTTTTTT
.	TRBJ2-1	TRBD2	TRBV5-1	CASSMGTSGGFNEQFF	TGCGCCAGCAGCATGGGAACTAGCGGGGGCTTCAATGAGCAGTTCTTC